This TCR beta chain was sequenced in a study of beta chain features in type 1 diabetes. For the study at large: Patients and healthy donors were similar in age, gender and cell yields. Whole-study findings and limits: All four CD4+ subsets from Type 1 diabetes patients carried moderately but significantly shorter TCRB CDR3s. More deletions and fewer insertions at VDJ junctions were found in patients with type 1 diabetes. The influence of HLA type on TCRB rearrangement stayed undetermined.

As to this clone: What it recognizes is unknown.

Sorting produced populations that all topped 98% purity. Isolated RNA was reverse transcribed in full, so expressed TCRB transcripts were sequenced. The method was immunoSEQ multiplex PCR; TCRdb's version includes in-frame clones alone and lacks a portion of them. Of about 400,000 clones listed, about 12% were seen once; the top ten hold about 0.01%. V lost 7 bases to trimming and J lost 3 bases, with 9 bases between them. This CDR3 is 12 amino acids long. Germline CDR1 reads MNHNY; CDR2 reads SVGAGI (reference sequence). The TCR was taken from a woman aged 18-35 years with type 1 diabetes. Sample: naive CD4+ T cells from blood. The chain employs TRBV6-6 and TRBJ1-1; D gene unclear. CDR3 coding DNA: TGTGCCAGCAACCGGAGGGACACTGAAGCTTTCTTT. Translating gives CASNRRDTEAFF.